This entry lists 29 T cell receptor beta chains sequenced from one sample in a study of shared clonotypes between healthy human individuals. The repertoire was sequenced with immunoSEQ multiplex PCR; TCRdb's copy has only in-frame clones and lacks some. Among approximately 1,500,000 clones, approximately 98% were seen once, and the ten largest hold less than 0.55%. Sequenced input: naive CD4+ T cells sorted from blood. Subset denoted: CD45RA+ positively selected. The receptor set was obtained from a young man in good health.

V usage is TRBV7-9 and J usage is TRBJ2-2, with a tentative D call TRBD1 (5 bases). Germline V gives CDR1 SEHNR, CDR2 FQNEAQ (reference sequence). This CDR3 is built from 15 residues. Trimming left V 0 bases short and J 2 bases short, with 7 bases between. CDR3 region: CASSLATANTGELFF. In nucleotides, the CDR3 is TGTGCCAGCAGCTTAGCGACAGCCAACACCGGGGAGCTGTTTTTT.

The V gene is TRBV5-1, the J gene TRBJ1-1; the match to TRBD1 covers 7 bases. J lost 5 bases, V lost 0 bases, and 7 bases had no gene match. The CDR3 extends over 15 amino acids. CDR1 is SGHRS, CDR2 YFSETQ, per germline. CDR3 loop: CASSLALTGLTEAFF. The DNA of the CDR3 is TGCGCCAGCAGCTTGGCCCTGACAGGGCTAACTGAAGCTTTCTTT.

The rearrangement links TRBV19 to TRBJ1-1, with D possibly TRBD1 on 6 matching bases. Trimming cost V 3 bases and J 1 base, with 9 bases left between them. The CDR3 has 14 residues. CDR1 and CDR2 from the germline V gene are LNHDA and SQIVND (reference sequence). The CDR3 DNA reads TGTGCCAGTAGTATCAAACAGGGGAACACTGAAGCTTTCTTT. Translation: CASSIKQGNTEAFF.

The CDR3: CASSPGTGNPLGNYGYTF. In DNA form, the CDR3 reads TGTGCCAGCAGCCCCGGGACAGGGAATCCCCTCGGGAACTATGGCTACACCTTC. V usage is TRBV7-9 and J usage is TRBJ1-2, with TRBD1 matching 9 bases. The ends lost 5 bases at V and 2 bases at J; junction bases unmatched: 15. Looked up from germline, CDR1 is SEHNR and CDR2 is FQNEAQ (reference sequence). The CDR3 is made up of 18 amino acids.

The chain carries TRBV18 and TRBJ2-5; 9 nucleotides agree with TRBD2. J lost 1 base, V lost 6 bases, and 15 bases had no gene match. CDR1 and CDR2 from the germline V gene are KGHSH and LQKENI. The CDR3 is 18 residues long. CDR3 in amino acids: CASSTLASGLATQETQYF. CDR3 coding DNA: TGTGCCAGCTCCACCCTAGCCTCTGGACTAGCGACCCAAGAGACCCAGTACTTC.

Regarding this clone: Other nucleotide sequences in the sample specify the same CDR3. V gene TRBV5-1 combines with J gene TRBJ2-1; D is undetermined. Germline V gene lookup returns CDR1 SGHRS and CDR2 YFSETQ. The CDR3 has 12 residues. Trimming removed 5 bases from V and 5 bases from J, with 8 bases in between. CDR3 bases: TGCGCCAGCAGTTTACAGCACAATGAGCAGTTCTTC. Protein: CASSLQHNEQFF. Supplemented by reference TRBV5-1 and TRBJ2-1, the full variable domain reads KAGVTQTPRYLIKTRGQQVTLSCSPISGHRSVSWYQQTPGQGLQFLFEYFSETQRNKGNFPGRFSGRQFSNSRSEMNVSTLELGDSALYLCASSLQHNEQFFGPGTRLTVL.

The chain joins TRBV27 to TRBJ2-1, with a possible D match to TRBD2 (5 bases). Between the trimmed V and J ends, which lost 9 bases and 4 bases, there was a span of 13 bases. Germline-derived CDR1 and CDR2 are MNHEY and SMNVEV (reference sequence). CDR3 length: 13 amino acids. The CDR3 nucleotides read TGTGCCAGTCAGCGGACTCAATACAATGAGCAGTTCTTC. Translated: CASQRTQYNEQFF.

The rearrangement joins TRBV5-5 to TRBJ1-1; D might be TRBD1 (6 bases). The germline gives CDR1 SGHKS, CDR2 YYEKEE (reference sequence). The ends were cut back, 4 bases at V and 4 bases at J, with 20 bases in the middle. There are 16 residues in the CDR3. CDR3 loop: CASSRDTFRFVTEAFF. In DNA, the CDR3 is TGTGCCAGCAGCCGGGACACTTTTAGATTTGTCACTGAAGCTTTCTTT.

This clone came up once. The gene calls are TRBV25-1 and TRBJ1-4, with D perhaps matching TRBD1 (6 bases). V shed 3 bases and J shed 7 bases, with 21 bases lying between them. Germline CDR1 reads MGHDK; CDR2 reads SYGVNS. CDR3 length equals 17 residues. The CDR3 nucleotides are TGTGCCAGCAGTGAGACCCTTTGGCCAGGGGATCGTGAAAAACTGTTTTTT. It encodes CASSETLWPGDREKLFF.

The rearrangement joins TRBV4-3 to TRBJ1-4; D is perhaps TRBD1 (5 bases). The germline V gene has CDR1 LGHNA and CDR2 YSLEER. This CDR3 has 14 residues. The V and J ends lost 2 bases and 8 bases respectively, with 12 bases between them. CDR3 sequence (DNA): TGCGCCAGCAGCCAACGGGGGTATAACGAAAAACTGTTTTTT. Translated: CASSQRGYNEKLFF.

The DNA of the CDR3 is TGTGCCAGCAGTCCTCGGGCACTCCTTCCCTACGAGCAGTACTTC. Translation: CASSPRALLPYEQYF. This chain joins TRBV27 and TRBJ2-7; no clear D gene. V was pared by 5 bases and J by 2 bases, with 16 bases between. The CDR3 covers 15 residues. The germline CDR1 and CDR2 sequences are MNHEY and SMNVEV (reference sequence).

Comments on this clone: One end of the junction varies from germline; a read error may be responsible. The CDR3 region has the DNA TGTGCCAGCAGCTCCTACGGGACAGGGTACACTGAGCAGTTCTTC. This codes for CASSSYGTGYTEQFF. This chain uses TRBV11-2 with TRBJ2-1; TRBD1 agrees at 9 bases. Germline CDR1 is SGHAT and CDR2 is FQNNGV. The CDR3 is 15 amino acids.

The J gene is TRBJ1-1, the V gene TRBV9; D call uncertain. CDR1 and CDR2 from the germline V gene are SGDLS and YYNGEE. This CDR3 contains 13 residues. V lost 4 bases, J lost 6 bases, and 13 bases lay in between. CDR3 in amino acids: CASSTLSGAEAFF. Here the CDR3 DNA reads TGTGCCAGCAGCACATTAAGTGGGGCTGAAGCTTTCTTT.

On this clone itself: One junction end does not reproduce the germline sequence, and a read error may be involved. The V and J genes are TRBV11-2 and TRBJ1-5, with D possibly being TRBD1 (5 bases). The germline gives CDR1 SGHAT, CDR2 FQNNGV. The CDR3 contains 13 residues. The CDR3 DNA sequence: TGTGCCAGCAGCCCCGCGGGGGGTCAGGCCCAGCATTTT. Encoded protein: CASSPAGGQAQHF.

The V gene is TRBV7-9, the J gene TRBJ2-1; 13 positions match TRBD2. CDR3 size: 19 residues. V lost 4 bases to trimming and J lost 1 base; unmatched junction nucleotides: 10. In germline, CDR1 is SEHNR, CDR2 FQNEAQ (reference sequence). CDR3 sequence: CASSSTSGRDVGSYNEQFF. The CDR3 DNA follows: TGTGCCAGCAGCTCTACTAGCGGGAGGGACGTTGGGTCCTACAATGAGCAGTTCTTC.

J is TRBJ2-7 and V is TRBV18; D ambiguous. Germline V gene data show CDR1 as KGHSH and CDR2 as LQKENI. Trimming removed 1 base at V and 2 bases at J, with 15 bases between. This CDR3 comprises 16 residues. CDR3 protein: CASSPREAQLAYEQYF. Here the CDR3 DNA reads TGTGCCAGCTCACCACGAGAGGCTCAATTAGCCTACGAGCAGTACTTC.

V gene TRBV5-6 combines with J gene TRBJ2-3, with D possibly TRBD2 on 5 matching bases. Trimming cost V 4 bases and J 0 bases, with 9 bases left between them. CDR1 and CDR2 (germline): SGHDT, YYEEEE. The length of the CDR3 is 14 residues. CDR3 region: CASSRRTSTDTQYF. The CDR3 DNA follows: TGTGCCAGCAGCCGACGGACTAGCACAGATACGCAGTATTTT.

The gene calls are TRBV7-3 and TRBJ1-2; the D is unclear. This CDR3 comprises 13 residues. Germline CDR1 SGHTA, CDR2 FQGTGA. Trimming shortened V by 0 bases and J by 8 bases, and 10 bases separated the two germline ends. The CDR3 bases are TGTGCCAGCAGCTTAACTGGACGCTCAGGCTACACCTTC. Encoded protein: CASSLTGRSGYTF.

The rearrangement joins TRBV10-1 to TRBJ1-5; weak D call: TRBD1 (6 bases). The ends were cut back, 5 bases at V and 7 bases at J, with 12 bases in the middle. The CDR3 loop spans 13 amino acids. The germline gives CDR1 WNHNN, CDR2 SYGVQD (reference sequence). CDR3 amino acids: CASSTGPGQPQHF. The CDR3 DNA reads TGCGCCAGCAGTACAGGGCCAGGGCAGCCCCAGCATTTT.

The V gene is TRBV11-2, the J gene TRBJ2-7; D is perhaps TRBD1 (6 bases). The CDR3 is 11 residues long. CDR1 and CDR2 (germline): SGHAT, FQNNGV. Trimming took off 4 bases at V and 9 bases at J, with 10 bases between the two ends. CDR3: CASSSGARQYF. The DNA of the CDR3 is TGTGCCAGCAGCTCAGGGGCCAGGCAGTACTTC.

About this clone itself: Other DNA sequences of this sample code for an identical CDR3. J is TRBJ2-7 and V is TRBV5-4; D is ambiguous. V was trimmed by 3 bases and J by 3 bases, leaving 4 bases between them. Germline V gene sequence: CDR1 SGHNT, CDR2 YYREEE (reference sequence). This CDR3 comprises 11 residues. The CDR3 DNA sequence: TGTGCCAGCAGCTCGAACTACGAGCAGTACTTC. It is translated as CASSSNYEQYF.

V usage is TRBV5-1 and J usage is TRBJ2-5; TRBD1 matches 8 bases. CDR3 length: 14 residues. Germline V lookup: CDR1 SGHRS, CDR2 YFSETQ. J gave up 10 bases and V 3 bases, and 11 bases lay outside the gene matches. The CDR3, as DNA: TGCGCCAGCAGCTCAGACGCCGGGACAGGAAACCAGTACTTC. Residues: CASSSDAGTGNQYF.

A single count supports this clone. The V and J genes are TRBV4-1 and TRBJ2-7, with 9 positions matching TRBD2. The CDR3 has 16 amino acids. The germline gives CDR1 MGHRA, CDR2 YSYEKL. J lost 3 bases, V lost 0 bases, and 6 bases had no gene match. The CDR3 here is CASSQDLREGRYEQYF. DNA for the CDR3: TGCGCCAGCAGCCAAGATTTGCGGGAGGGTCGCTACGAGCAGTACTTC.

J is TRBJ2-3 and V is TRBV6-6; TRBD2 matches 7 bases. Germline V gives CDR1 MNHNY, CDR2 SVGAGI (reference sequence). There are 16 residues in the CDR3. The J segment lost 4 bases and the V segment lost 2 bases, leaving 9 bases of the junction unmatched. CDR3 protein: CASSYPWGGAPDTQYF. As DNA, the CDR3 is TGTGCCAGCAGTTACCCCTGGGGAGGGGCCCCAGATACGCAGTATTTT.

V and J are TRBV27 and TRBJ2-1, with 12 positions matching TRBD1. With 3 bases clipped from V and 8 bases from J, the junction kept 5 bases outside the gene matches. This CDR3 region has 15 residues. From germline, CDR1 is MNHEY and CDR2 SMNVEV (reference sequence). The CDR3 region is CASSFRGQGAYEQFF. Written as DNA, the CDR3 is TGTGCCAGCAGTTTCCGGGGACAGGGGGCTTATGAGCAGTTCTTC.

V is TRBV5-4 and J is TRBJ2-7; 10 bases are a match to TRBD2. This CDR3 comprises 16 residues. V lost 4 bases, J lost 6 bases, and 13 bases stayed unmatched. Germline V CDR1 and CDR2: SGHNT, YYREEE (reference sequence). The CDR3 coding sequence is TGTGCCAGCAGCATGCCTTCTCTAGCGGGAGTAGGCGAGCAGTACTTC. Its protein product is CASSMPSLAGVGEQYF.

V is TRBV5-1 and J is TRBJ1-1, with unresolved D. With 4 bases removed from V and 6 bases from J, the gap between germline ends came to 13 bases. In germline, CDR1 is SGHRS, CDR2 YFSETQ. The CDR3 has 13 amino acids. The CDR3 protein is CASSLDSRPEAFF. CDR3 in DNA: TGCGCCAGCAGCCTAGATTCAAGACCTGAAGCTTTCTTT.

The chain links TRBV15 to TRBJ2-7, with D unclear. The CDR3 covers 14 residues. Germline-derived CDR1 and CDR2 are LNHNV and YYDKDF (reference sequence). Deletions cut 5 bases from V and 5 bases from J, with 16 bases between. The CDR3: CATSLGPWGDEQYF. The CDR3 DNA is TGTGCCACCAGCTTAGGACCCTGGGGTGACGAGCAGTACTTC. The variable domain in full, with the rest retrieved from reference TRBV15 and TRBJ2-7, is DAMVIQNPRYQVTQFGKPVTLSCSQTLNHNVMYWYQQKSSQAPKLLFHYYDKDFNNEADTPDNFQSRRPNTSFCFLDIRSPGLGDTAMYLCATSLGPWGDEQYFGPGTRLTVT.

This clone was recorded only once. The chain couples TRBV10-1 to TRBJ2-1, with unresolved D. The CDR3 runs to 14 residues. Germline lookup yields CDR1 WNHNN and CDR2 SYGVQD (reference sequence). Trimming left V 11 bases short and J 5 bases short, with 19 bases between. CDR3 sequence reads: CARGSSGRNNEQFF. The DNA of the CDR3 is TGCGCCCGCGGCTCTTCGGGTAGAAACAATGAGCAGTTCTTC.